This is a list of T cell receptor beta chains from one sample in a study of cytomegalovirus exposure and HLA in healthy donors. Data came from immunoSEQ multiplex PCR; TCRdb stores just in-frame clones and leaves some out. The sample contains over 45,000 clones, about 80% of which appear only once. Sequencing input: PBMCs. The source is a female donor in good health and CMV-seronegative. Both conserved end residues are part of each CDR3. The order of the fields is D gene, V gene, clone size, CDR3 protein. The D gene is left open where the match is weak. Size values are once, few and many counts, or a class for expanded clones, and some rows have none.

- | TRBV18 | once | CASSPPGGRNTIYF
TRBD2 | TRBV6-4 | - | CASSPQRGNEQFF
- | TRBV5-1 | few | CASSLVAQGGYTF
- | TRBV6-6 | once | CASRPRGSTYYEQYF
- | TRBV27 | - | CASSRAGTYEQYF
- | TRBV27 | - | CASSLMFGGNQPQHF
- | TRBV5-8 | once | CASSLQAGVTDTQYF
- | TRBV30 | - | CAWSLGLNEQYF
TRBD1 | TRBV11-2 | - | CASSSQGQGVSSTEAFF
- | TRBV6-6 | - | CASSYSDGTEQYF
- | TRBV6-6 | - | CASSYGRDNQPQHF
- | TRBV5-8 | - | CASSHGQPISGNTIYF
TRBD1 | TRBV19 | once | CASSKPRTGEISNQPQHF
- | TRBV5-4 | - | CASSFQGGEQYF
- | TRBV18 | - | CASSHRTGETQYF
- | TRBV7-9 | - | CAEATGLYGYTF